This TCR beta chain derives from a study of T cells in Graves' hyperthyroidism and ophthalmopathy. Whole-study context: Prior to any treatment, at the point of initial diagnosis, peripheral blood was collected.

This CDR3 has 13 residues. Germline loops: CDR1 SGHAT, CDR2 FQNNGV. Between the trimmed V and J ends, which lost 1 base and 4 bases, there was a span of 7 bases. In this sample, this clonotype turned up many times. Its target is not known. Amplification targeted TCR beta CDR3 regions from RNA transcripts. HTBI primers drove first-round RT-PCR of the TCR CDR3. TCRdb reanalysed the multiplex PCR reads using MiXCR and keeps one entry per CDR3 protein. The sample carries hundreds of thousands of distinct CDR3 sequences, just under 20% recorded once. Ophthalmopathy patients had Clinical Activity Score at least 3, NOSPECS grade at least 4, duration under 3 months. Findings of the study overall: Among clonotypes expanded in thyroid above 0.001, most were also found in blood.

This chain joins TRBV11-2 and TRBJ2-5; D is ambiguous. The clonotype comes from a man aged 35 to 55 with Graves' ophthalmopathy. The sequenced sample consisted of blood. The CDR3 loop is CASSLGTGETQYF. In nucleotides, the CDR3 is TGTGCCAGCAGCTTAGGGACGGGAGAGACCCAGTACTTC.